This TCR beta chain was sequenced during a study of regulatory T cells in long-lasting Graves disease. As to time point: newly diagnosed GD, antithyroid drugs for less than 3 months. TCR sequences were obtained from RNA taken from PBMCs. Roughly 9.2-milliliter peripheral blood samples went into EDTA tubes. HTBI primers from iRepertoire and Arm-PCR of CDR3 regions yielded the TCR beta libraries. One entry per CDR3 protein results from TCRdb running MiXCR on the multiplex PCR reads. The sample shows more than 350,000 distinct CDR3 sequences, more than 12% of them seen only once. This clonotype was seen many times. V was pared by 0 bases and J by 3 bases, with 15 bases between. The CDR3 covers 16 residues. Germline-derived CDR1 and CDR2 are DFQATT and SNEGSKA (reference sequence). In addition, the sample was reused for a study of T cells in Graves' hyperthyroidism and ophthalmopathy.

This receptor was taken from a woman younger than 45 with Graves disease. The source was peripheral blood mononuclear cells (PBMCs), collected at new diagnosis, from a patient treated with antithyroid drugs. V usage is TRBV20-1 and J usage is TRBJ2-4, with a tentative D call TRBD2 (5 bases). The CDR3 DNA is TGCAGTGCTAGAGATAATGGGGAGCGCCGCAAAAACATTCAGTACTTC. It translates to CSARDNGERRKNIQYF.